This note documents a single T cell receptor beta chain sequence. Its specificity is unknown. The data derive from a study of blood T cells in healthy people across ages. The use of a sample-barcoded 5' primer and a J-beta primer mix characterized a second PCR of roughly 7 to 11 cycles. TCRdb recomputed calls from the 5' RACE reads with MiXCR, one row per CDR3 protein. The table lists more than 800,000 distinct CDR3 sequences, under 55% of them singletons. Germline CDR1 reads SQVTM; CDR2 reads ANQGSEA. The CDR3 is made up of 17 amino acids. V lost 6 bases and J 0 bases, leaving 22 bases between the germline ends. Broader study findings: Conclusively comparing naive with antigen-experienced cells was impossible with unsorted PBMCs.

This rearrangement joins TRBV29-1 to TRBJ2-3; D might be TRBD2 (5 bases). The sequence was obtained from an older woman in good health. The specimen sequenced was blood. The CDR3 here is CSVAFPLRGSSTDTQYF. CDR3 sequence (DNA): TGCAGCGTCGCCTTCCCTCTTCGTGGGAGTAGCACAGATACGCAGTATTTT.